This T cell receptor (beta chain) derives from a study of OX40 agonist ivuxolimab in advanced cancers. Study-wide background: Ivuxolimab, which is an agonistic anti-OX40 (CD134) antibody, was administered to the patients. While on treatment, patients had intravenous ivuxolimab at 0.01 to 10 mg/kg every 2 weeks.

Whole-study results and caveats: At 0.1 to 3.0 mg/kg, clonal expansion of CD4+ and CD8+ blood T cells had occurred by week 6.

Only in-frame clones appear in the TCRdb table, and some are missing; sequencing was by immunoSEQ multiplex PCR. The table shows some 100,000 clones, with roughly nine tenths occurring only once. This CDR3 is 11 amino acids long. Trimming shortened V by 1 base and J by 5 bases, and 3 bases separated the two germline ends. Germline V gene data show CDR1 as PRHDT and CDR2 as FYEKMQ (reference sequence). A word on this clone: Its specificity is unknown.

The TCR comes from an adult with an advanced solid tumor such as melanoma, head and neck, liver or kidney cancer. This material consisted of CD4+ or CD8+ T cells sorted from blood, taken in a trial of the OX40 agonist ivuxolimab. The chain combines TRBV13 with TRBJ2-7; no firm D call. As DNA, the CDR3 is TGTGCCAGCAGCTTAGATAACGAGCAGTACTTC. Translation gives CASSLDNEQYF.